This entry concerns a single T cell receptor (beta chain). Sequencing was performed with immunoSEQ multiplex PCR; in TCRdb, only in-frame clones are kept and a portion is missing. The sample lists about 320,000 clones, around 85% occurring once. Between the trimmed V and J ends, which lost 0 bases and 3 bases, there was a span of 15 bases. Per germline, CDR1 MNHEY and CDR2 SVGEGT. The CDR3 length is 16 residues. The sample originates from a study of blood T cell repertoires in COVID-19. This sequence originates from a woman aged 30 to 39 who had been exposed to COVID-19. The specimen sequenced was PBMCs or T cells enriched from blood (not recorded which). The chain couples TRBV6-2 or TRBV6-3 to TRBJ2-7, with a possible D match to TRBD2 (5 bases). The CDR3 loop reads CASSYSASGGDYEQYF. In DNA form, the CDR3 reads TGTGCCAGCAGTTACTCTGCCAGCGGAGGCGACTACGAGCAGTACTTC.